Listed below are T cell receptor beta chains from one sample, sequenced in a study of T-cell reconstitution after alpha-beta-depleted transplantation in children. MiXCR, run by TCRdb on the PCR reads, gives a single entry per CDR3 protein. Of about 200,000 distinct CDR3 sequences listed, about 6.6% are singletons. This material consisted of PBMCs, taken before TCRalphabeta/CD19-depleted stem cell transplant. The receptors originated from a boy younger than 10 with acute lymphoblastic leukemia, due to receive a stem cell transplant. The CDR3 runs from the conserved cysteine through the conserved F or W. A D gene is named only where the DNA matches it firmly. Size is omitted from some rows. Given values are once, few, many or a class for expanded clones.

J gene: TRBJ1-5; D gene: NA; V gene: TRBV28; clone size: NA; CDR3 protein: CASTPRIRNQPQHF; CDR3 DNA: TGTGCCAGCACCCCCCGGATTCGCAATCAGCCCCAGCATTTT
J gene: TRBJ2-3; D gene: NA; V gene: TRBV3-1; clone size: many; CDR3 protein: CASSPSGSDTQYF; CDR3 DNA: TGTGCCAGCAGCCCCAGCGGATCAGATACGCAGTATTTT
J gene: TRBJ2-2; D gene: NA; V gene: TRBV9; clone size: NA; CDR3 protein: CASSVSGGGYTGELFF; CDR3 DNA: TGTGCCAGCAGCGTATCTGGGGGAGGATACACCGGGGAGCTGTTTTTT
J gene: TRBJ1-1; D gene: NA; V gene: TRBV4-3; clone size: many; CDR3 protein: CASSQWGNTEAFF; CDR3 DNA: TGCGCCAGCAGCCAATGGGGGAACACTGAAGCTTTCTTT
J gene: TRBJ1-5; D gene: NA; V gene: TRBV28; clone size: many; CDR3 protein: CASLTGTRNQPQHF; CDR3 DNA: TGTGCCAGCCTGACCGGGACTCGCAATCAGCCCCAGCATTTT
J gene: TRBJ2-3; D gene: TRBD2; V gene: TRBV24-1; clone size: few; CDR3 protein: CATSDPGLAGGADTQYF; CDR3 DNA: TGTGCCACCAGTGATCCGGGACTAGCGGGAGGAGCAGATACGCAGTATTTT
J gene: TRBJ1-6; D gene: TRBD1; V gene: TRBV11-2; clone size: few; CDR3 protein: CASSRDRDGNSPLHF; CDR3 DNA: TGTGCCAGCAGCAGAGACAGGGACGGTAATTCACCCCTCCACTTT
J gene: TRBJ2-5; D gene: TRBD1; V gene: TRBV20-1; clone size: NA; CDR3 protein: CSAKGDRVYQETQYF; CDR3 DNA: TGCAGTGCTAAGGGAGACAGGGTTTACCAAGAGACCCAGTACTTC
J gene: TRBJ2-3; D gene: TRBD2; V gene: TRBV6-7; clone size: NA; CDR3 protein: CTSSFAGGLGSRRRDTQYF; CDR3 DNA: TGTACCAGCAGTTTTGCGGGGGGGCTGGGGTCCCGTCGCCGAGATACGCAGTATTTT
J gene: TRBJ2-1; D gene: NA; V gene: TRBV20-1; clone size: many; CDR3 protein: CSARVGRGPPGLGEQFF; CDR3 DNA: TGCAGTGCTAGAGTGGGGAGGGGGCCACCAGGGCTCGGTGAGCAGTTCTTC
J gene: TRBJ2-2; D gene: NA; V gene: TRBV5-1; clone size: many; CDR3 protein: CASSLVEGFTGELFF; CDR3 DNA: TGCGCCAGCAGCTTGGTGGAGGGTTTCACCGGGGAGCTGTTTTTT
J gene: TRBJ2-1; D gene: NA; V gene: TRBV28; clone size: many; CDR3 protein: CASSLGFRGLSSYNEQFF; CDR3 DNA: TGTGCCAGCAGTTTAGGGTTTCGGGGACTGAGCTCCTACAATGAGCAGTTCTTC
J gene: TRBJ2-3; D gene: NA; V gene: TRBV7-9; clone size: few; CDR3 protein: CASSFRGALHTDTQYF; CDR3 DNA: TGTGCCAGCAGCTTCAGGGGGGCGCTTCACACAGATACGCAGTATTTT
J gene: TRBJ1-4; D gene: TRBD1; V gene: TRBV2; clone size: NA; CDR3 protein: CASRPGGSGEKLFF; CDR3 DNA: TGTGCCAGCAGACCAGGGGGATCGGGCGAAAAACTGTTTTTT
J gene: TRBJ2-5; D gene: NA; V gene: TRBV29-1; clone size: few; CDR3 protein: CSGRTGRGHSGETQYF; CDR3 DNA: TGCAGCGGGCGGACAGGGAGGGGCCATAGCGGAGAGACCCAGTACTTC
J gene: TRBJ2-1; D gene: NA; V gene: TRBV6-2/TRBV6-3; clone size: NA; CDR3 protein: CASSHLAGTGNEQFF; CDR3 DNA: TGTGCCAGCAGCCATCTGGCGGGGACGGGGAATGAGCAGTTCTTC
J gene: TRBJ2-1; D gene: NA; V gene: TRBV12-3/TRBV12-4; clone size: many; CDR3 protein: CASSLRINSDNEQFF; CDR3 DNA: TGTGCCAGCAGCTTGAGGATTAATAGCGACAATGAGCAGTTCTTC
J gene: TRBJ1-2; D gene: TRBD1; V gene: TRBV6-1; clone size: NA; CDR3 protein: CASRADRGVRYTF; CDR3 DNA: TGTGCCAGCAGAGCAGACAGGGGGGTTCGCTACACCTTC
J gene: TRBJ2-1; D gene: TRBD2; V gene: TRBV5-1; clone size: few; CDR3 protein: CASTGGTGSYNEQFF; CDR3 DNA: TGCGCCAGCACCGGGGGGACGGGCTCCTACAATGAGCAGTTCTTC
J gene: TRBJ1-5; D gene: TRBD1; V gene: TRBV12-3/TRBV12-4; clone size: NA; CDR3 protein: CASSRGQGDNQPQHF; CDR3 DNA: TGTGCCAGCAGCAGGGGACAGGGCGACAATCAGCCCCAGCATTTT
J gene: TRBJ1-1; D gene: TRBD1; V gene: TRBV20-1; clone size: many; CDR3 protein: CSARPGQVNTEAFF; CDR3 DNA: TGCAGTGCTAGGCCGGGACAGGTGAACACTGAAGCTTTCTTT
J gene: TRBJ2-1; D gene: TRBD2; V gene: TRBV20-1; clone size: many; CDR3 protein: CSAPGTSLDDMRF; CDR3 DNA: TGCAGTGCTCCCGGGACTAGCCTCGATGATATGAGGTTC
J gene: TRBJ1-3; D gene: NA; V gene: TRBV7-9; clone size: many; CDR3 protein: CASSLRKGSGNTIYF; CDR3 DNA: TGTGCCAGCAGCTTAAGAAAGGGCTCTGGAAACACCATATATTTT
J gene: TRBJ2-5; D gene: NA; V gene: TRBV28; clone size: many; CDR3 protein: CASSLRYRQETQYF; CDR3 DNA: TGTGCCAGCAGTTTAAGGTACAGGCAAGAGACCCAGTACTTC
J gene: TRBJ1-2; D gene: NA; V gene: TRBV29-1; clone size: NA; CDR3 protein: CSVEEGGSLYYGYTF; CDR3 DNA: TGCAGCGTTGAAGAAGGCGGCAGCTTATACTATGGCTACACCTTC
J gene: TRBJ2-1; D gene: TRBD1; V gene: TRBV7-2; clone size: many; CDR3 protein: CASSTGLGQADNEQFF; CDR3 DNA: TGTGCCAGCAGTACAGGGTTGGGACAGGCCGACAATGAGCAGTTCTTC
J gene: TRBJ2-7; D gene: NA; V gene: TRBV20-1; clone size: many; CDR3 protein: CSSGGGYTYEQYF; CDR3 DNA: TGCAGCTCAGGGGGAGGATATACCTACGAGCAGTACTTC
J gene: TRBJ2-7; D gene: NA; V gene: TRBV5-4; clone size: many; CDR3 protein: CASSHHEGNEQYF; CDR3 DNA: TGTGCCAGCAGTCATCACGAGGGGAACGAGCAGTACTTC
J gene: TRBJ2-1; D gene: NA; V gene: TRBV20-1; clone size: many; CDR3 protein: CSAAYVGRGYNEQFF; CDR3 DNA: TGCAGTGCTGCCTACGTAGGAAGGGGATACAATGAGCAGTTCTTC
J gene: TRBJ1-2; D gene: NA; V gene: TRBV6-5; clone size: many; CDR3 protein: CASSLGPDLYGYTF; CDR3 DNA: TGTGCCAGCAGTTTAGGTCCAGACCTCTATGGCTACACCTTC
J gene: TRBJ1-1; D gene: TRBD1; V gene: TRBV12-3/TRBV12-4; clone size: many; CDR3 protein: CASSSNRGGGTEAFF; CDR3 DNA: TGTGCCAGCAGTTCCAACAGGGGAGGTGGCACTGAAGCTTTCTTT
J gene: TRBJ1-2; D gene: NA; V gene: TRBV29-1; clone size: few; CDR3 protein: CSVGGRSSGYTF; CDR3 DNA: TGCAGCGTTGGGGGGCGCAGCTCTGGCTACACCTTC
J gene: TRBJ2-7; D gene: NA; V gene: TRBV27; clone size: few; CDR3 protein: CASSSPRTYEQYF; CDR3 DNA: TGTGCCAGCAGTTCCCCCAGGACCTACGAGCAGTACTTC
J gene: TRBJ2-1; D gene: NA; V gene: TRBV5-1; clone size: NA; CDR3 protein: CASSLEYGPGGPLYNEQFF; CDR3 DNA: TGCGCCAGCAGCTTGGAGTATGGGCCGGGGGGCCCCCTCTACAATGAGCAGTTCTTC
J gene: TRBJ2-1; D gene: NA; V gene: TRBV29-1; clone size: NA; CDR3 protein: CSVNLGTNNEQFF; CDR3 DNA: TGCAGCGTTAACCTAGGAACAAACAATGAGCAGTTCTTC
J gene: TRBJ2-3; D gene: TRBD1; V gene: TRBV7-2; clone size: many; CDR3 protein: CASSSGQGTDTQYF; CDR3 DNA: TGTGCCAGCAGCTCCGGACAGGGCACAGATACGCAGTATTTT
J gene: TRBJ1-6; D gene: NA; V gene: TRBV28; clone size: many; CDR3 protein: CASNTVLDSPLHF; CDR3 DNA: TGTGCCAGCAATACCGTCTTGGATTCACCCCTCCACTTT
J gene: TRBJ2-7; D gene: TRBD2; V gene: TRBV5-5; clone size: many; CDR3 protein: CASSRGLAGVTYEQYF; CDR3 DNA: TGTGCCAGCAGCAGGGGACTAGCGGGAGTCACCTACGAGCAGTACTTC
J gene: TRBJ1-5; D gene: NA; V gene: TRBV6-5; clone size: many; CDR3 protein: CASSPTGSHQPQHF; CDR3 DNA: TGTGCCAGCAGCCCTACAGGTTCCCATCAGCCCCAGCATTTT
J gene: TRBJ2-7; D gene: NA; V gene: TRBV20-1; clone size: few; CDR3 protein: CSQTGGTGPYEQYF; CDR3 DNA: TGCAGTCAAACGGGGGGGACAGGGCCCTACGAGCAGTACTTC
J gene: TRBJ2-2; D gene: NA; V gene: TRBV2; clone size: NA; CDR3 protein: CASSDRRGTGELFF; CDR3 DNA: TGTGCCAGCAGTGACCGTAGGGGGACCGGGGAGCTGTTTTTT
J gene: TRBJ1-1; D gene: TRBD1; V gene: TRBV6-2/TRBV6-3; clone size: many; CDR3 protein: CASSFGTGAEAFF; CDR3 DNA: TGTGCCAGCAGTTTCGGGACAGGGGCTGAGGCTTTCTTT
J gene: TRBJ2-1; D gene: TRBD2; V gene: TRBV5-1; clone size: many; CDR3 protein: CASSPGTTSYNEQFF; CDR3 DNA: TGCGCCAGCAGCCCCGGGACTACCTCCTACAATGAGCAGTTCTTC
J gene: TRBJ2-3; D gene: TRBD2; V gene: TRBV11-2; clone size: many; CDR3 protein: CASSLTSGASTDTQYF; CDR3 DNA: TGTGCCAGCAGCTTAACAAGCGGGGCTAGCACAGATACGCAGTATTTT
J gene: TRBJ2-3; D gene: TRBD2; V gene: TRBV3-1; clone size: many; CDR3 protein: CASSQAIFGGRSTDTQYF; CDR3 DNA: TGTGCCAGCAGCCAAGCAATTTTTGGCGGGAGGAGCACAGATACGCAGTATTTT
J gene: TRBJ2-5; D gene: TRBD2; V gene: TRBV7-2; clone size: NA; CDR3 protein: CASSYGLAGQTQYF; CDR3 DNA: TGTGCCAGCAGCTATGGGCTAGCGGGGCAAACCCAGTACTTC
J gene: TRBJ2-2; D gene: TRBD2; V gene: TRBV28; clone size: few; CDR3 protein: CASSPSWGGGTGELFF; CDR3 DNA: TGTGCCAGCAGTCCCTCCTGGGGGGGGGGTACCGGGGAGCTGTTTTTT
J gene: TRBJ2-7; D gene: NA; V gene: TRBV6-2/TRBV6-3; clone size: few; CDR3 protein: CASSPSARYEQYF; CDR3 DNA: TGTGCCAGCAGCCCCTCGGCCCGCTACGAGCAGTACTTC
J gene: TRBJ1-5; D gene: NA; V gene: TRBV20-1; clone size: few; CDR3 protein: CSAKPAPASAQPQHF; CDR3 DNA: TGCAGTGCTAAACCCGCTCCGGCCTCGGCTCAGCCCCAGCATTTT
J gene: TRBJ2-7; D gene: NA; V gene: TRBV20-1; clone size: many; CDR3 protein: CSARPEGASSYEQYF; CDR3 DNA: TGCAGTGCTAGACCCGAGGGAGCCAGCTCCTACGAGCAGTACTTC
J gene: TRBJ1-2; D gene: NA; V gene: TRBV28; clone size: NA; CDR3 protein: CASSSQLNRQDLFYGYTF; CDR3 DNA: TGTGCCAGCAGTTCCCAATTGAACCGACAGGACCTATTCTATGGCTACACCTTC
J gene: TRBJ1-3; D gene: TRBD1; V gene: TRBV28; clone size: many; CDR3 protein: CASSQPTGTGASNTIYF; CDR3 DNA: TGTGCCAGCAGTCAACCAACCGGGACAGGGGCTTCAAACACCATATATTTT
J gene: TRBJ2-7; D gene: NA; V gene: TRBV29-1; clone size: many; CDR3 protein: CSVVGSRGGEQYF; CDR3 DNA: TGCAGCGTTGTCGGCTCGAGGGGAGGCGAGCAGTACTTC
J gene: TRBJ2-1; D gene: NA; V gene: TRBV4-3; clone size: many; CDR3 protein: CASSQESPADEQFF; CDR3 DNA: TGCGCCAGCAGCCAAGAATCTCCCGCGGATGAGCAGTTCTTC
J gene: TRBJ2-5; D gene: TRBD2; V gene: TRBV20-1; clone size: NA; CDR3 protein: CSARILAGALETQYF; CDR3 DNA: TGCAGTGCTAGGATTCTAGCGGGAGCTTTGGAGACCCAGTACTTC
J gene: TRBJ2-3; D gene: NA; V gene: TRBV12-3/TRBV12-4; clone size: many; CDR3 protein: CASSLVGGGGTQYF; CDR3 DNA: TGTGCCAGCAGTTTAGTTGGGGGAGGCGGTACGCAGTATTTT
J gene: TRBJ2-2; D gene: TRBD2; V gene: TRBV7-9; clone size: NA; CDR3 protein: CASSNKTSGSSGELFF; CDR3 DNA: TGTGCCAGCAGCAACAAGACTAGCGGGAGCTCCGGGGAGCTGTTTTTT